This T cell receptor (beta chain) was captured in a study of T cells in Graves' hyperthyroidism and ophthalmopathy. Whole-study findings and limits: Through a model of 13 V-J features, ophthalmopathy was separated from stable hyperthyroidism.

The TCR beta CDR3 regions underwent amplification using RNA transcripts as the source. An initial round of RT-PCR targeting the TCR CDR3 relied on the HTBI primer set. TCRdb itself ran the multiplex PCR reads through MiXCR, one entry per CDR3 protein. The repertoire holds 600,000 to 700,000 distinct CDR3 sequences, with about 45% as singletons. Patients having uncontrolled infection, another autoimmune disease, pregnancy or lactation were not included. Each diagnosis was grounded in clinical symptoms, serum thyroxine and TRAb, thyroid ultrasound, and orbital computed tomography. This clonotype appeared many times. As yet, its antigen is unknown. V was clipped by 0 bases and J by 4 bases, with 9 bases between them. From germline, CDR1 is ENHRY and CDR2 SYGVKD. The CDR3 has 14 amino acids.

The specimen was peripheral blood or thyroid tissue (not recorded which). The clonotype was recovered from an adult man with Graves' disease, either hyperthyroidism or ophthalmopathy (not recorded which). This chain uses TRBV10-3 with TRBJ2-5; no reliable D call. CDR3 loop: CAISESGSSETQYF. CDR3 sequence (DNA): TGTGCCATCAGTGAGTCAGGCAGTTCAGAGACCCAGTACTTC.